This paragraph reports one TCR beta chain. A single base is all that separates this from a far larger clone, so a read error is likely. The record originates from a study of shared clonotypes between healthy human individuals. The V gene lost 6 bases and the J gene lost 3 bases, with 11 bases spanning the gap. The CDR3 extends over 13 amino acids. Germline values: CDR1 WNHNN, CDR2 SYGVQD (reference sequence). Libraries were prepared by immunoSEQ multiplex PCR; TCRdb keeps only in-frame clonotypes and omits some of them. The sample records some 320,000 clones, around 90% being singletons. The TCR originated in a man in his late teens or twenties in good health. The rearrangement uses TRBV10-1 and TRBJ1-1; D is undetermined. The sequenced material came from memory CD8+ T cells sorted from blood. Subset here: CD45RO+ cells pooled with CCR7-negative TemRA cells. CDR3 residues: CASRRTLDTEAFF. Here the CDR3 DNA reads TGCGCCAGCAGGAGGACTTTGGACACTGAAGCTTTCTTT.